The 21 T cell receptor beta chains given below trace back to one sample, sequenced in a study of T cell repertoires in cytomegalovirus infection. For these TCRs, the target antigens are not known. Each CDR3 protein is one row after TCRdb ran MiXCR on the reads. Among around 540,000 distinct CDR3 sequences listed, around 35% were seen once. Source: cultured PBMCs, taken from culture after CMV antigen stimulation. The receptors come from a human donor in good health (CMV status not recorded). Some clones in this sample may be carry-over from other donors' samples.

This clonotype occurred a few times. The chain recombines TRBV11-2 with TRBJ1-1, with D perhaps TRBD1 (6 bases). The CDR3 runs to 15 residues. V dropped 5 bases and J dropped 1 base, with 14 bases sitting between them. Germline V gene data show CDR1 as SGHAT and CDR2 as FQNNGV. The CDR3 loop is CASSPRQAANTEAFF. The CDR3 DNA reads as TGTGCCAGCAGCCCGCGACAGGCGGCGAACACTGAAGCTTTCTTT.

This clonotype was counted only a few times. The CDR3 region is CASSLNSNYGYTF. The CDR3 DNA is TGTGCCAGCAGTTTAAACAGTAACTATGGCTACACCTTC. The rearrangement uses TRBV28 and TRBJ1-2, with unresolved D. CDR3 size: 13 residues. Trimming removed 2 bases at V and 1 base at J, with 5 bases between. Germline V gene lookup returns CDR1 MDHEN and CDR2 SYDVKM.

This chain joins TRBV7-6 and TRBJ2-5; no clear D gene. CDR1 and CDR2 (germline): SGHVS, FNYEAQ. The CDR3 consists of 15 residues. V lost 1 base, J lost 2 bases, and 11 bases lay in between. CDR3 sequence reads: CASSLGGSPQETQYF. In DNA, the CDR3 is TGTGCCAGCAGCTTAGGGGGATCACCTCAAGAGACCCAGTACTTC.

This clonotype came up a few times. At one of its ends the junction is not consistent with the germline gene, which may arise from a read error. This chain connects TRBV27 to TRBJ2-5; the D gene is possibly TRBD1 (6 bases). The germline V gene encodes CDR1 MNHEY and CDR2 SMNVEV (reference sequence). CDR3 length: 15 residues. The CDR3 loop is CASRGSAGWQETQYF. In nucleotides, the CDR3 is TGTGCAAGCAGGGGTTCGGCAGGGTGGCAAGAGACCCAGTACTTC.

This clonotype was detected only a few times. The chain carries TRBV7-2 and TRBJ2-3; D gene ambiguous. The CDR3 runs 16 residues. Trimming cost V 5 bases and J 2 bases, with 17 bases left between them. CDR1 and CDR2 from the germline V gene are SGHTA and FQGNSA. The CDR3 protein is CASSPRFQLLTDTQYF. CDR3 DNA sequence: TGTGCCAGCAGCCCCCGATTTCAGTTACTCACAGATACGCAGTATTTT.

This clonotype was seen more than once but under ten times. V and J are TRBV27 and TRBJ1-2, with 7 bases fitting TRBD1. CDR3 length: 15 amino acids. The ends lost 4 bases at V and 5 bases at J; junction bases unmatched: 10. Germline V CDR1 and CDR2: MNHEY, SMNVEV (reference sequence). CDR3: CASSYRTGIFYGYTF. The CDR3 DNA reads TGTGCCAGCAGTTACAGGACAGGCATATTTTATGGCTACACCTTC.

The chain carries TRBV6-2 or TRBV6-3 and TRBJ2-7; no clear D gene. The CDR3 runs 13 residues. CDR1 is MNHEY and CDR2 is SVGEGT in the germline V gene. V was cut by 3 bases and J by 10 bases, with 16 bases left in between. The CDR3, as DNA: TGTGCCAGCAGTTATTACCCTCGTTTTGAACAGTACTTC. Encoded protein: CASSYYPRFEQYF.

The chain employs TRBV20-1 and TRBJ1-6; 10 positions match TRBD1. CDR3 length: 13 residues. The germline V gene encodes CDR1 DFQATT and CDR2 SNEGSKA (reference sequence). Losses at the gene ends were 4 bases for V and 9 bases for J; bases not matched to a gene: 3. Written as DNA, the CDR3 is TGCAGTGCTAAAGGGACAGGGGTTTCACCCCTCCACTTT. Its translation: CSAKGTGVSPLHF.

This clonotype came up a few times. The rearrangement uses TRBV7-2 and TRBJ1-1; 7 positions agree with TRBD1. The germline CDR1 and CDR2 sequences are SGHTA and FQGNSA. The ends lost 6 bases at V and 1 base at J; junction bases unmatched: 11. This CDR3 has 16 amino acids. CDR3 nucleotides: TGTGCCAGCAGTAGAGGAACAGGGGCCTGGAACACTGAAGCTTTCTTT. Protein sequence: CASSRGTGAWNTEAFF.

This clonotype showed up many times. The V gene is TRBV7-2, the J gene TRBJ2-7; 8 nucleotides align to TRBD2. This CDR3 is 15 amino acids long. The J segment lost 7 bases and the V segment lost 3 bases, leaving 11 bases of the junction unmatched. Looked up from germline, CDR1 is SGHTA and CDR2 is FQGNSA. The CDR3 bases are TGTGCCAGCAGCTTGGTTAGCGGGAATCCAGGGGAGCAGTACTTC. Translating gives CASSLVSGNPGEQYF.

This clonotype was seen a handful of times. The V and J genes are TRBV7-9 and TRBJ1-1, with 7 bases aligning to TRBD1. In germline, CDR1 is SEHNR, CDR2 FQNEAQ (reference sequence). This CDR3 has 14 residues. The J segment lost 6 bases and the V segment lost 5 bases, leaving 9 bases of the junction unmatched. In DNA, the CDR3 is TGTGCCAGCAGCCGTGGGACAGCCGCCGCTGAAGCTTTCTTT. This translates into CASSRGTAAAEAFF.

The chain has TRBV28 and TRBJ1-1; D not resolved. The CDR3 is 13 amino acids. Trimming took off 2 bases at V and 11 bases at J, with 15 bases between the two ends. Germline values: CDR1 MDHEN, CDR2 SYDVKM. CDR3 loop: CASSLRAPLWAFF. CDR3 DNA: TGTGCCAGCAGTTTAAGGGCCCCCCTGTGGGCTTTCTTT.

J is TRBJ1-6 and V is TRBV20-1; 8 bases are shared with TRBD1. With V trimmed by 0 bases and J by 7 bases, 5 bases remained unmatched. The CDR3 totals 15 residues. CDR1 is DFQATT, CDR2 SNEGSKA, per germline (reference sequence). This CDR3 reads CSARDGQGGNSPLHF. For the CDR3, the DNA is TGCAGTGCTAGAGACGGACAGGGAGGCAATTCACCCCTCCACTTT.

This chain uses TRBV27 with TRBJ1-2; D remains unclear. V was cut by 5 bases and J by 2 bases, with 12 bases left in between. This CDR3 contains 14 residues. CDR1 MNHEY and CDR2 SMNVEV come from the germline V gene (reference sequence). The CDR3 sequence: CASSRNGVNYGYTF. For the CDR3, the DNA is TGTGCCAGCAGTCGAAACGGCGTAAACTATGGCTACACCTTC.

This chain uses TRBV3-1 with TRBJ2-4, with TRBD2 matching over 8 bases. The V segment lost 1 base and the J segment 0 bases; nucleotides outside the gene matches: 5. The CDR3 length is 17 residues. The V gene's germline CDR1 is LGHDT and CDR2 YNNKEL (reference sequence). The CDR3 region has the DNA TGTGCCAGCAGCCAAGGTAGCGGGATTCGAGCCAAAAACATTCAGTACTTC. Protein: CASSQGSGIRAKNIQYF.

V usage is TRBV24-1 and J usage is TRBJ2-2; 7 positions match TRBD1. The CDR3 runs to 14 residues. V shed 7 bases, J shed 4 bases, and the junction held 5 bases outside the gene matches. In germline, CDR1 is KGHDR, CDR2 SFDVKD. The CDR3 DNA is TGTGCCACCAGACGGGACAGTATCACCGGGGAGCTGTTTTTT. This gives the protein CATRRDSITGELFF.

This chain uses TRBV6-4 with TRBJ2-2; 7 bases are a match to TRBD1. The CDR3 contains 14 residues. Germline CDR1 MRHNA, CDR2 SNTAGT. V shed 4 bases and J 3 bases; nucleotides not matched to a gene: 2. CDR3 sequence (DNA): TGTGCCAGCAGTGTCGGGACAGACACCGGGGAGCTGTTTTTT. It codes for CASSVGTDTGELFF.

In its sample, this clonotype was seen once. This chain joins TRBV12-3 or TRBV12-4 and TRBJ2-1; D is undetermined. The CDR3 contains 13 residues. V was cut by 2 bases and J by 10 bases, with 12 bases left in between. The CDR3 nucleotides are TGTGCCAGCAGTTTAATCCAAGGTCGGGAGCAGTTCTTC. Residues: CASSLIQGREQFF.

This clonotype has ten or more counts. The J gene is TRBJ2-1, the V gene TRBV7-6; 7 bases agree with TRBD1. The CDR3 covers 18 residues. With V trimmed by 3 bases and J by 5 bases, 16 bases remained unmatched. CDR1 SGHVS and CDR2 FNYEAQ come from the germline V gene. This CDR3 reads CASSFPTGSHPNDNEQFF. Here the CDR3 DNA reads TGTGCCAGCAGCTTTCCGACAGGGTCTCACCCGAATGACAATGAGCAGTTCTTC.

The rearrangement links TRBV7-6 to TRBJ2-3; 11 bases line up with TRBD2. With 5 bases clipped from V and 0 bases from J, the junction kept 10 bases outside the gene matches. CDR3 length: 18 residues. From germline, CDR1 is SGHVS and CDR2 FNYEAQ. The CDR3 nucleotides are TGTGCCAGCAGCCCAGGGACTAGCGGAGTCCCTAGCACAGATACGCAGTATTTT. As protein: CASSPGTSGVPSTDTQYF.

This clonotype turned up a few times. The chain combines TRBV4-3 with TRBJ2-3; 8 positions agree with TRBD2. CDR1 and CDR2 from the germline V gene are LGHNA and YSLEER. Trimming removed 1 base from V and 5 bases from J; junction bases left unmatched: 5. The CDR3 sequence is 15 residues long. The CDR3: CASSQGGRSKDTQYF. The CDR3 nucleotides read TGCGCCAGCAGCCAAGGCGGGAGGTCCAAAGATACGCAGTATTTT.